Presented here are 22 T cell receptor beta chains from one specimen sequenced in a study of cytomegalovirus exposure and HLA in healthy donors. The PCR had 60 Vbeta and 13 Jbeta primers. Clones were sequenced by immunoSEQ multiplex PCR, and TCRdb holds only the in-frame ones, with some missing. Seen here are under 200,000 clones, more than 65% observed once, and the top ten hold around 4%. The sample was PBMCs. Every receptor here comes from a man in his forties or fifties in good health and CMV-seronegative.

This chain connects TRBV7-2 to TRBJ2-3; the match to TRBD1 covers 7 bases. This CDR3 is 12 amino acids long. V lost 5 bases to trimming and J lost 6 bases; unmatched junction nucleotides: 2. CDR1 and CDR2 from the germline V gene are SGHTA and FQGNSA. The CDR3 protein is CASSVRGDTQYF. In nucleotides, the CDR3 is TGTGCCAGCAGCGTCAGGGGGGATACGCAGTATTTT.

V and J are TRBV4-1 and TRBJ1-2; no definite D call. This CDR3 contains 12 residues. Germline V gene lookup returns CDR1 MGHRA and CDR2 YSYEKL. Trimming removed 3 bases from V and 3 bases from J, with 5 bases in between. CDR3 nucleotide sequence: TGCGCCAGCAGCCACCTATACTATGGCTACACCTTC. Protein product: CASSHLYYGYTF.

This clone was detected a few times. The chain joins TRBV10-3 to TRBJ1-5; 8 bases are a match to TRBD1. The V and J ends lost 3 bases and 4 bases, in that order; junction bases with no gene match: 5. Germline V gene data show CDR1 as ENHRY and CDR2 as SYGVKD. The CDR3 loop spans 15 amino acids. CDR3 sequence: CAISDRQGLNQPQHF. CDR3 sequence (DNA): TGTGCCATCAGTGACCGACAGGGGCTTAATCAGCCCCAGCATTTT.

V and J are TRBV9 and TRBJ2-1, with D perhaps TRBD2 (6 bases). V dropped 0 bases and J dropped 10 bases, with 11 bases sitting between them. This CDR3 has 13 amino acids. Germline CDR1 and CDR2: SGDLS and YYNGEE. This CDR3 is CASSVATSWEQFF. In nucleotides, the CDR3 is TGTGCCAGCAGCGTAGCGACTAGTTGGGAGCAGTTCTTC.

The V call is TRBV30, the J call TRBJ1-1, with a possible D match to TRBD1 (6 bases). Germline V gene lookup returns CDR1 GTSNPN and CDR2 SVGIG (reference sequence). Trimming removed 4 bases from V and 4 bases from J, with 13 bases in between. The CDR3 is 13 amino acids. CDR3 in DNA: TGTGCCTGGAAGGGGGACCCGAGCACTGAAGCTTTCTTT. Translated, it gives CAWKGDPSTEAFF.

The J gene is TRBJ1-6, the V gene TRBV4-2; no reliable D call. From germline, CDR1 is LGHNA and CDR2 YNFKEQ. Trimming removed 1 base from V and 9 bases from J, with 13 bases in between. This CDR3 is 15 amino acids long. The CDR3 loop reads CASSQAGGSFSPLHF. For the CDR3, the DNA is TGTGCCAGCAGCCAAGCCGGAGGATCTTTTTCACCCCTCCACTTT.

A few counts support this clone. The chain links TRBV18 to TRBJ2-1, with D tentatively TRBD2 (5 bases). Germline V gene sequence: CDR1 KGHSH, CDR2 LQKENI. The CDR3 spans 15 residues. V was clipped by 5 bases and J by 5 bases, with 16 bases between them. The CDR3 DNA is TGTGCCAGCTCAGCAGACCGGGGTTGGGACAATGAGCAGTTCTTC. This sequence encodes CASSADRGWDNEQFF.

This chain joins TRBV2 and TRBJ2-1; D is uncertain. This CDR3 is built from 13 residues. With 3 bases removed from V and 9 bases from J, the gap between germline ends came to 12 bases. In germline, CDR1 is SNHLY, CDR2 FYNNEI. The DNA for the CDR3 is TGTGCCAGCAGTGATAATACGGAGAGTGAGCAGTTCTTC. It is translated as CASSDNTESEQFF. The variable domain in full, completed from reference TRBV2 and TRBJ2-1, reads EPEVTQTPSHQVTQMGQEVILRCVPISNHLYFYWYRQILGQKVEFLVSFYNNEISEKSEIFDDQFSVERPDGSNFTLKIRSTKLEDSAMYFCASSDNTESEQFFGPGTRLTVL.

The CDR3 sequence: CASSRSGGAFEQYF. The CDR3 nucleotides are TGTGCCAGCAGCCGGAGCGGGGGGGCATTTGAGCAGTACTTC. The V and J genes are TRBV14 and TRBJ2-7; 10 nucleotides agree with TRBD2. The V and J ends lost 4 bases and 7 bases, in that order; junction bases with no gene match: 7. The CDR3 runs 14 residues. The germline CDR1 and CDR2 sequences are SGHDN and FVKESK.

The chain couples TRBV6-1 to TRBJ1-5, with 8 bases lining up with TRBD1. The CDR3 has 14 residues. J gave up 7 bases and V 4 bases, and 6 bases lay outside the gene matches. The germline CDR1 and CDR2 sequences are MNHNS and SASEGT. CDR3 region: CASSADRAGQPQHF. The CDR3 coding sequence is TGTGCCAGCAGTGCGGACAGGGCAGGCCAGCCCCAGCATTTT.

The genes are TRBV9 and TRBJ2-2, with 12 positions matching TRBD2. Germline V lookup: CDR1 SGDLS, CDR2 YYNGEE. The CDR3 has 17 amino acids. Trimming removed 0 bases from V and 5 bases from J; junction bases left unmatched: 5. The CDR3 loop reads CASSVVSSGGGTGELFF. The CDR3 DNA is TGTGCCAGCAGCGTAGTGTCTAGCGGGGGGGGGACCGGGGAGCTGTTTTTT.

The chain employs TRBV7-9 and TRBJ2-2, with TRBD2 matching over 9 bases. Germline assignment: CDR1 SEHNR and CDR2 FQNEAQ (reference sequence). The CDR3 runs to 17 residues. Trimming cost V 5 bases and J 1 base; bases outside gene matches: 8. CDR3 amino acids: CASSAPPSGENTGELFF. For the CDR3, the DNA is TGTGCCAGCAGCGCCCCCCCTAGCGGGGAGAACACCGGGGAGCTGTTTTTT.

The chain combines TRBV18 with TRBJ2-3; maybe TRBD2 (6 bases). Trimming stripped 3 bases from V and 4 bases from J, with 17 bases between. Germline lookup yields CDR1 KGHSH and CDR2 LQKENI. The CDR3 is made up of 16 amino acids. This CDR3 is CASSPFQGGLSDTQYF. The CDR3 DNA reads TGTGCCAGCTCACCGTTCCAGGGAGGTCTCTCAGATACGCAGTATTTT.

This clone was seen a few times. The chain employs TRBV5-1 and TRBJ1-6, with D uncertain. Germline CDR1 and CDR2: SGHRS and YFSETQ. V was pared by 4 bases and J by 7 bases, with 15 bases between. The CDR3 totals 15 residues. The CDR3 reads CASSVDVATNSPLHF. The CDR3 bases are TGCGCCAGCAGCGTGGACGTAGCAACCAATTCACCCCTCCACTTT.

This clone showed up just a few times. This sequence joins TRBV25-1 and TRBJ1-5; tentatively, D is TRBD1 (5 bases). V gave up 3 bases and J gave up 1 base, with 7 bases separating them. This CDR3 region has 14 residues. CDR1 and CDR2 (germline): MGHDK, SYGVNS. CDR3 coding DNA: TGTGCCAGCAGTGACGCAGGGAGCAATCAGCCCCAGCATTTT. This translates into CASSDAGSNQPQHF.

The rearrangement joins TRBV19 to TRBJ1-5; D not certain. Germline CDR1 and CDR2: LNHDA and SQIVND (reference sequence). This CDR3 is 15 amino acids long. Trimming removed 6 bases at V and 0 bases at J, with 12 bases between. CDR3 loop: CASSPHQDSNQPQHF. DNA of the CDR3: TGTGCCAGTAGCCCACACCAAGATAGCAATCAGCCCCAGCATTTT.

The V and J genes are TRBV27 and TRBJ2-3; TRBD2 aligns across 12 bases. The V and J ends lost 9 bases and 0 bases, in that order; junction bases with no gene match: 10. This CDR3 is 17 amino acids long. The germline CDR1 and CDR2 sequences are MNHEY and SMNVEV (reference sequence). The CDR3 sequence is CASRGLAGTESTDTQYF. The CDR3 region has the DNA TGTGCCAGTCGAGGACTAGCGGGGACAGAAAGCACAGATACGCAGTATTTT.

As to this clone: The same CDR3 arises from other DNA sequences in this sample as well. The V gene is TRBV5-6, the J gene TRBJ1-5; 8 nucleotides align to TRBD1. Germline values: CDR1 SGHDT, CDR2 YYEEEE. The CDR3 runs to 14 residues. J gave up 7 bases and V 0 bases, and 3 bases lay outside the gene matches. CDR3 DNA: TGTGCCAGCAGCTTGGCGGGACAGGCCCAGCCCCAGCATTTT. Its protein is CASSLAGQAQPQHF.

The CDR3 region is CASGLVPKDTPSQPQHF. As DNA, the CDR3 is TGTGCTAGTGGTTTGGTACCAAAGGACACCCCAAGCCAGCCCCAGCATTTT. The chain uses TRBV12-5 and TRBJ1-5, with D possibly matching TRBD1 (5 bases). Germline V gives CDR1 LGHNT, CDR2 FRNRAP. CDR3 length: 17 amino acids. V gave up 0 bases and J gave up 7 bases, with 19 bases separating them. Filled out from reference TRBV12-5 and TRBJ1-5, the complete variable domain reads DARVTQTPRHKVTEMGQEVTMRCQPILGHNTVFWYRQTMMQGLELLAYFRNRAPLDDSGMPKDRFSAEMPDATLATLKIQPSEPRDSAVYFCASGLVPKDTPSQPQHFGDGTRLSIL.

The V and J genes are TRBV29-1 and TRBJ2-5, with 7 bases fitting TRBD1. CDR3 length: 12 residues. With 7 bases clipped from V and 5 bases from J, the junction kept 7 bases outside the gene matches. The germline V gene encodes CDR1 SQVTM and CDR2 ANQGSEA. In DNA, the CDR3 is TGCAGCGCTGACAGGGCCGGGGAGACCCAGTACTTC. As protein: CSADRAGETQYF.

The chain recombines TRBV18 with TRBJ2-3; perhaps TRBD1 as D (6 bases). The CDR3 contains 15 residues. Trimming removed 1 base from V and 4 bases from J, with 12 bases in between. Germline V CDR1 and CDR2: KGHSH, LQKENI. This CDR3 is CASSPQGVGPDTQYF. DNA for the CDR3: TGTGCCAGCTCACCACAGGGGGTCGGTCCAGATACGCAGTATTTT.

The chain links TRBV4-2 to TRBJ2-1; TRBD1 agrees at 8 bases. The germline V gene has CDR1 LGHNA and CDR2 YNFKEQ. The CDR3 is 17 residues long. Trimming took 4 bases from V and 0 from J; bases not matched to a gene: 8. The CDR3 DNA sequence: TGTGCCAGCAGCCTACTATTACAGGGGGGCTCCTACAATGAGCAGTTCTTC. Translating it yields CASSLLLQGGSYNEQFF.